Each of the 30 T cell receptor beta chains below was sequenced from the same sample in a study of blood T cell repertoires in COVID-19. TCRdb keeps only in-frame clones here, not all; method: immunoSEQ multiplex PCR. Of 470,000 or so clones listed, 70% to 90% were seen once; the top ten hold approximately 3.4%. Sequenced sample: peripheral blood. Receptors originate from a human donor in a cohort sampled during active COVID-19.

The chain carries TRBV5-1 and TRBJ2-7, with 12 nucleotides matching TRBD2. Germline V gives CDR1 SGHRS, CDR2 YFSETQ. The CDR3 is 15 residues long. V lost 5 bases to trimming and J lost 3 bases; unmatched junction nucleotides: 6. The CDR3 DNA is TGCGCCAGCAGACGGACTAGCGGGGACCTCTACGAGCAGTACTTC. Protein sequence: CASRRTSGDLYEQYF.

This clone has only one observation. The V call is TRBV9, the J call TRBJ2-3; D not resolved. V was cut by 1 base and J by 4 bases, with 13 bases left in between. The germline V gene encodes CDR1 SGDLS and CDR2 YYNGEE. CDR3 length: 15 residues. CDR3 coding DNA: TGTGCCAGCAGCGTACTAGGTCGCAATCCAGATACGCAGTATTTT. Residues: CASSVLGRNPDTQYF.

This clone was seen a single time. This chain links TRBV30 with TRBJ1-2; TRBD1 agrees at 7 bases. Trimming cost V 3 bases and J 2 bases; bases outside gene matches: 6. Germline V gives CDR1 GTSNPN, CDR2 SVGIG (reference sequence). The CDR3 length is 14 residues. The CDR3: CAWSEDRQNYGYTF. The CDR3 coding sequence is TGTGCCTGGAGCGAGGACAGGCAGAACTATGGCTACACCTTC.

This chain joins TRBV19 and TRBJ1-2; D remains ambiguous. V was cut by 3 bases and J by 2 bases, with 4 bases left in between. This CDR3 is built from 12 residues. Germline assignment: CDR1 LNHDA and CDR2 SQIVND (reference sequence). CDR3 amino acids: CASSISNYGYTF. In DNA, the CDR3 is TGTGCCAGTAGTATCTCCAACTATGGCTACACCTTC.

The chain recombines TRBV27 with TRBJ2-2, with TRBD2 matching over 8 bases. J gave up 1 base and V 8 bases, and 6 bases lay outside the gene matches. CDR1 is MNHEY, CDR2 SMNVEV, per germline (reference sequence). The CDR3 runs to 15 residues. The CDR3 loop is CASRFAGGNTGELFF. CDR3 bases: TGTGCCAGCCGCTTTGCGGGGGGGAACACCGGGGAGCTGTTTTTT.

The J gene is TRBJ2-2, the V gene TRBV5-6; no firm D call. The CDR3 loop spans 15 amino acids. V gave up 3 bases and J gave up 4 bases, with 13 bases separating them. Germline-derived CDR1 and CDR2 are SGHDT and YYEEEE. The DNA for the CDR3 is TGTGCCAGCAGCTCCGACCTGAGCGTCACCGGGGAGCTGTTTTTT. Its translation: CASSSDLSVTGELFF.

The V call is TRBV9, the J call TRBJ1-3, with D possibly matching TRBD1 (6 bases). V was clipped by 3 bases and J by 6 bases, with 13 bases between them. Germline V CDR1 and CDR2: SGDLS, YYNGEE. The CDR3 is 14 amino acids. In nucleotides, the CDR3 is TGTGCCAGCAGCGCACAGGGCCCGTCAAACACCATATATTTT. It yields the protein CASSAQGPSNTIYF.

The V gene is TRBV7-2, the J gene TRBJ2-1; 7 positions agree with TRBD2. From germline, CDR1 is SGHTA and CDR2 FQGNSA. V was clipped by 5 bases and J by 5 bases; unmatched bases: 12. This CDR3 has 16 residues. CDR3 sequence: CASSPIAGSGNNEQFF. CDR3 bases: TGTGCCAGCAGCCCAATAGCGGGTAGTGGGAACAATGAGCAGTTCTTC.

This chain uses TRBV20-1 with TRBJ2-7, with D hard to call. V lost 2 bases to trimming and J lost 1 base, with 3 bases between them. Germline V lookup: CDR1 DFQATT, CDR2 SNEGSKA (reference sequence). This CDR3 has 11 residues. CDR3 sequence: CSARLSYEQYF. The CDR3 bases are TGCAGTGCTAGACTTTCCTACGAGCAGTACTTC.

The V gene is TRBV7-3, the J gene TRBJ2-1, with 9 nucleotides matching TRBD2. Germline V lookup: CDR1 SGHTA, CDR2 FQGTGA. The CDR3 sequence is 15 residues long. The V and J ends lost 0 bases and 7 bases, in that order; junction bases with no gene match: 4. This chain's CDR3 is CASSLTSGSRNEQFF. The CDR3 bases are TGTGCCAGCAGCTTAACTAGCGGGAGTCGAAATGAGCAGTTCTTC.

This clone was recorded only once. V usage is TRBV5-4 and J usage is TRBJ1-6, with D perhaps TRBD1 (5 bases). Germline values: CDR1 SGHNT, CDR2 YYREEE (reference sequence). V lost 4 bases and J 7 bases, leaving 15 bases between the germline ends. This CDR3 contains 15 residues. The CDR3 DNA follows: TGTGCCAGCAGCCAATCCGGGGGAAAGAATTCACCCCTCCACTTT. Amino acids: CASSQSGGKNSPLHF.

The chain is built from TRBV30 and TRBJ2-7, with D perhaps matching TRBD2 (5 bases). The CDR3 extends over 12 amino acids. V was shortened by 0 bases and J by 6 bases, with 9 bases between the two germline ends. CDR1 is GTSNPN and CDR2 is SVGIG in the germline V gene (reference sequence). This chain's CDR3 is CAWSVSGLEQYF. CDR3 DNA: TGTGCCTGGAGTGTGTCAGGACTCGAGCAGTACTTC.

To note about this clone: Different DNA sequences within this sample yield the same CDR3. The CDR3 here is CSASRLAGNEQFF. In nucleotides, the CDR3 is TGCAGTGCTAGTCGATTAGCGGGGAATGAGCAGTTCTTC. The J gene is TRBJ2-1, the V gene TRBV20-1, with TRBD2 matching 8 bases. The CDR3 contains 13 residues. Germline loops: CDR1 DFQATT, CDR2 SNEGSKA (reference sequence). V trimming: 3 bases; J trimming: 7 bases; junction bases outside the gene matches: 5.

This chain uses TRBV21-1 with TRBJ1-5; TRBD1 was called by the table and not checked on the DNA. TRBV21-1 is tagged as a pseudogene. The CDR3 covers 15 residues. In DNA, the CDR3 is TGTGCCAGCAGCTCGGACAGGGAAGTTTGTCAGCCCCAGCATTTT. It specifies CASSSDREVCQPQHF.

The chain is built from TRBV5-1 and TRBJ1-2; D is unresolved. This CDR3 region has 14 residues. Between the trimmed V and J ends, which lost 1 base and 7 bases, there was a span of 14 bases. The germline V gene has CDR1 SGHRS and CDR2 YFSETQ. The CDR3: CASSLSSVVSGYTF. CDR3 nucleotide sequence: TGCGCCAGCAGCTTGTCCAGTGTGGTCTCTGGCTACACCTTC.

The gene calls are TRBV6-5 and TRBJ1-5; D ambiguous. CDR3 length: 14 amino acids. Germline V gene lookup returns CDR1 MNHEY and CDR2 SVGAGI. The ends were cut back, 4 bases at V and 1 base at J, with 8 bases in the middle. DNA of the CDR3: TGTGCCAGCAGTTCGGGGAAGAGCAATCAGCCCCAGCATTTT. As protein: CASSSGKSNQPQHF.

On this clone: This CDR3 is also generated by other DNA sequences in the sample. This chain joins TRBV19 and TRBJ1-1; maybe TRBD1 (6 bases). Germline CDR1 and CDR2: LNHDA and SQIVND (reference sequence). Trimming pared 1 base from V and 0 bases from J, leaving 6 bases between. CDR3 length equals 14 residues. CDR3 sequence (DNA): TGTGCCAGTAGTATAGGACAGGTGAACACTGAAGCTTTCTTT. Its translation is CASSIGQVNTEAFF.

The gene calls are TRBV30 and TRBJ1-2, with D hard to call. CDR1 GTSNPN and CDR2 SVGIG come from the germline V gene (reference sequence). Trimming cost V 5 bases and J 6 bases, with 13 bases left between them. The CDR3 totals 12 residues. The CDR3 bases are TGTGCCTGGTTAAGAGAGTCTCATGGCTACACCTTC. Protein sequence: CAWLRESHGYTF.

This chain links TRBV15 with TRBJ1-3; D not certain. From germline, CDR1 is LNHNV and CDR2 YYDKDF (reference sequence). V lost 5 bases and J 2 bases, leaving 10 bases between the germline ends. This CDR3 has 14 residues. This chain's CDR3 is CATSGTNAGNTIYF. The CDR3 DNA follows: TGTGCCACCAGCGGAACTAACGCTGGAAACACCATATATTTT.

The chain couples TRBV24-1 to TRBJ2-2; 8 bases line up with TRBD1. CDR1 and CDR2 (germline): KGHDR, SFDVKD. The J segment lost 2 bases and the V segment lost 9 bases, leaving 1 base of the junction unmatched. This CDR3 is 13 amino acids long. CDR3 nucleotides: TGTGCCACCCAGGGGGCCAACACCGGGGAGCTGTTTTTT. Its protein product is CATQGANTGELFF.

A remark on this clone: A read error may explain this, as a much larger clone is one base away. The J gene is TRBJ2-3, the V gene TRBV21-1; the D call of TRBD1 is as the table states it, not checked on the DNA. TRBV21-1 is assigned pseudogene status. The CDR3 has 17 residues. The CDR3 region is CASSPAKGQGWVDTQYF. The CDR3 nucleotides are TGTGCCAGCAGCCCAGCAAAGGGGCAGGGGTGGGTAGATACGCAGTATTTT.

This chain joins TRBV28 and TRBJ2-7, with D perhaps TRBD2 (5 bases). Trimming left V 6 bases short and J 7 bases short, with 19 bases between. Germline-derived CDR1 and CDR2 are MDHEN and SYDVKM. This CDR3 spans 14 amino acids. Written as DNA, the CDR3 is TGTGCCAGCAGCCCGCCTGGGAGTACGGGGGAGCAGTACTTC. Protein: CASSPPGSTGEQYF.

The chain couples TRBV7-2 to TRBJ2-3, with D possibly TRBD2 on 6 matching bases. CDR3 length equals 17 residues. Germline CDR1 reads SGHTA; CDR2 reads FQGNSA. V was pared by 2 bases and J by 5 bases, with 20 bases between. For the CDR3, the DNA is TGTGCCAGCAGCTTACTGCAGGCCCCACGGCGGGGAGATACGCAGTATTTT. Protein sequence: CASSLLQAPRRGDTQYF.

About this clone: The junction differs from germline at one of its ends, possibly a read error. V gene TRBV27 combines with J gene TRBJ1-5, with D perhaps matching TRBD1 (5 bases). This CDR3 region has 19 residues. Germline loops: CDR1 MNHEY, CDR2 SMNVEV (reference sequence). The CDR3 DNA follows: TGTGCCAGCAGATTATCAGGGCATCCCAGGGTCCTAATCGGTCAGCCCCAGCATTTT. It translates to CASRLSGHPRVLIGQPQHF.

This clone was detected only a few times. The CDR3 region is CASSLRTSGDNEQFF. CDR3 DNA: TGCGCCAGCAGCTTGCGGACTAGCGGAGACAATGAGCAGTTCTTC. This rearrangement joins TRBV5-1 to TRBJ2-1; 10 bases line up with TRBD2. The CDR3 sequence is 15 residues long. Germline-derived CDR1 and CDR2 are SGHRS and YFSETQ. The V and J ends lost 1 base and 5 bases, in that order; junction bases with no gene match: 3.

The rearrangement links TRBV27 to TRBJ2-1, with 8 bases lining up with TRBD2. From germline, CDR1 is MNHEY and CDR2 SMNVEV (reference sequence). J gave up 4 bases and V 3 bases, and 5 bases lay outside the gene matches. The CDR3 extends over 15 amino acids. CDR3 in amino acids: CASSFSGISYNEQFF. The CDR3 DNA reads TGTGCCAGCAGTTTTAGCGGGATTTCTTACAATGAGCAGTTCTTC.

The chain combines TRBV29-1 with TRBJ2-3; the D gene is possibly TRBD2 (5 bases). The V gene's germline CDR1 is SQVTM and CDR2 ANQGSEA. This CDR3 spans 17 amino acids. V was clipped by 1 base and J by 2 bases, with 19 bases between them. CDR3 coding DNA: TGCAGCGTTGAAGGGGTCCCTAGCAGTGACCCCACAGATACGCAGTATTTT. Translating it yields CSVEGVPSSDPTDTQYF.

The chain recombines TRBV11-2 with TRBJ2-3; 12 positions match TRBD2. V lost 5 bases to trimming and J lost 1 base; unmatched junction nucleotides: 10. CDR1 is SGHAT and CDR2 is FQNNGV in the germline V gene. The CDR3 runs 18 residues. The CDR3 loop reads CASSPLGTSGLGTDTQYF. The CDR3 DNA reads as TGTGCCAGCAGCCCCTTAGGGACTAGCGGGTTAGGCACAGATACGCAGTATTTT.

The chain is built from TRBV11-2 and TRBJ2-3; TRBD2 agrees at 8 bases. The V and J ends lost 1 base and 4 bases, in that order; junction bases with no gene match: 4. CDR1 and CDR2 (germline): SGHAT, FQNNGV. This CDR3 spans 15 amino acids. DNA of the CDR3: TGTGCCAGCAGCTTAGGGAGCGGGAGCCCAGATACGCAGTATTTT. Translated, it gives CASSLGSGSPDTQYF.

V and J are TRBV10-3 and TRBJ2-4, with 9 positions matching TRBD2. There are 14 residues in the CDR3. Germline V gene lookup returns CDR1 ENHRY and CDR2 SYGVKD. Trimming removed 4 bases from V and 8 bases from J; junction bases left unmatched: 6. For the CDR3, the DNA is TGTGCCATCAGTGCGGGCGGGAGGGGGGACATTCAGTACTTC. Encoded protein: CAISAGGRGDIQYF.